What follows describes a single TCR beta chain. Which antigen it targets is not known. No base qualities exist here, and no much larger clone lies one base off it. The data derive from a study of CD4 T cells in relation to SARS-CoV-2 and coronaviruses (dated by TCRdb to the early 2020s). A note on the overall study: The ViraFEST assay cultured PBMCs with antigen for under 11 days, then sequenced TCR beta CDR3s to find antigen-specific clonal expansions. An HIV-1 Nef peptide pool or a no-peptide culture served as the negative reference condition. Using patient-derived lymphoblastoid cell lines, the shared crossreactive spike epitopes were mapped to their HLA restriction. Memory CD4+ T cell crossreactivity between SARS-CoV-2 and common cold coronavirus spike proteins was assessed at the TCR clonotype level in the study. Samples from three pre-COVID donors and the naive versus memory experiments were sequenced with the Adaptive Biotechnologies TCR-sequencing kit; other data were Illumina-based. A different, Illumina-based TCR-beta assay was used to sequence expansion assays from other donors in the study. Paper-wide results and their limitations: About 65% of donors had memory CD4+ clonotypes that crossrecognized SARS-CoV-2 and at least one common cold coronavirus spike. Small numbers of patients and of tested TCRs were a limitation of the study. Crossreactivity analysis centred on spike protein, so crossreactivity against other viral proteins was not assessed. Pre-pandemic and post-infection samples were not both contributed by any donor, so tracing of the source of pre-existing responses was limited. Significantly weaker SARS-CoV-2-driven expansion was shown by crossreactive clones than by monoreactive clones, consistent with antigenic imprinting.

CDR1 and CDR2, looked up from the germline V gene, are SGHNT and YENEEA. Trimming removed 3 bases from V and 5 bases from J, leaving 8 bases between the germline ends. Reading from cysteine to phenylalanine, the CDR3 counts 13 amino acids. The only DNA kept is the CDR3, 39 bases in frame from the first base. CD4+ T cells from unexposed donors were collected before the COVID-19 pandemic (2011-2018). The EasySep CD4+ T cell isolation kit was used to isolate CD4+ T cells once the cultures had run for about 10 days. Unexposed donor CD4+ T cells were tested for reactivity to SARS-CoV-2 S and N and four common cold coronavirus spike pools, as cell number allowed. PBMCs were cultured at around 2 million per well in IMDM supplemented with 5% human AB serum and about 9.2 IU/ml IL-2. Half of the culture medium was replaced with fresh IL-2-containing medium on days 3 and 7. In general, every peptide culture condition was set up in three replicate wells. The leukapheresis product for the unexposed donors was obtained through commercial purchase. Ficoll-Paque PLUS gradient centrifugation was used to isolate PBMCs from either whole blood or leukapheresis product. PBMCs were either used fresh in the expansion assay or cryopreserved at -140 degrees C. The QIAamp Micro DNA Kit was used to extract genomic DNA from the CD4+ T cells.

Preparation of the library involved the immunoSEQ multiplex PCR assay. The study's processing was this. During preprocessing, nonproductive sequences were removed, along with CDR3s that did not begin with C, did not end with F or W, or were shorter than 7 amino acids. Antigen-specific clonotypes were called with the MANAFEST web app on the basis of expansion relative to the reference and to other culture wells. A clone counted as positive if significantly expanded in 2 of 3 replicate wells versus the reference culture at FDR below 0.05. To be called positive, a clone also had to show significant expansion compared with every other tandem well and an odds ratio greater than 5. CDR3 homology was measured as pairwise Levenshtein distance, computed with the stringdist R package after trimming three terminal residues from each end. In its TCRdb copy, this immuneACCESS table keeps in-frame sequences only and misses some clones. Where compared with another copy, unresolved V genes explain less than half of these, and the others have no known cause. For V, J and clone size, that table is used; D and trimming come from the DNA. The sample has roughly 30,000 clones on record, 76% of them singletons. The ten largest clones capture over 12% of the sample.

The chain is made from TRBV11-3 and TRBJ2-1; the D gene is not confidently resolved. The sample taken for sequencing was CD4+ T cells from PBMCs, cultured in vitro. The sequence derives from a human donor in good health. At the DNA level, the sequence is TGTGCCAGCAGCTTGAACAGCCACAATGAGCAGTTCTTC. This sequence encodes CASSLNSHNEQFF.